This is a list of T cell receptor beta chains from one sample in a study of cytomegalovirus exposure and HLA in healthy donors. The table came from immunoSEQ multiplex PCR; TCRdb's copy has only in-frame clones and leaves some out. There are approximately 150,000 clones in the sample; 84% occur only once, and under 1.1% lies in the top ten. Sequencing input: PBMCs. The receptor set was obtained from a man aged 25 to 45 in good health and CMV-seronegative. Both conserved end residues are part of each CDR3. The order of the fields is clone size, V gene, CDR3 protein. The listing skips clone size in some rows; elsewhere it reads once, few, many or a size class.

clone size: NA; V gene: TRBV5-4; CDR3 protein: CASSRRLAGGEETQYF
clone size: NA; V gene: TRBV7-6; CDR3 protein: CASSLASSGKNEQFF
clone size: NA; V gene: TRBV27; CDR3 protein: CASSFQRGVQETQYF
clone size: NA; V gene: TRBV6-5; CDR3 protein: CASSYQGTNTEAFF
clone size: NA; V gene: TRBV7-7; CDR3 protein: CASSPLRSGTDTQYF
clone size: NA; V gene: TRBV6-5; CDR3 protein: CASRQTGTIRHEQYF
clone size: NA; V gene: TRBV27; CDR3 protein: CASSQTGNYGYTF
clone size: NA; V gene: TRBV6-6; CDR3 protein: CASSYQGWDSPLHF
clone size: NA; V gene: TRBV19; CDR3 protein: CASSTQRAYEQYF
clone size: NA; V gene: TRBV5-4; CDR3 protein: CASSLDSDSYNEQFF
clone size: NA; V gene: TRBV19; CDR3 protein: CASSVSEGQGYSPLHF
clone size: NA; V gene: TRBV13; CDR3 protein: CASSIRTGGSYEQYF
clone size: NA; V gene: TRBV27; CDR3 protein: CASSLRRTNYGYTF
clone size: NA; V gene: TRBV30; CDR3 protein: CACHGRAGGYNEQFF
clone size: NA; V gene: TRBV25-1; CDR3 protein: CASSLRTGWNEKLFF
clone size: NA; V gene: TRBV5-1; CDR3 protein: CASTTGGYGYTF
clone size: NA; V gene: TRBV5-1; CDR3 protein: CASSLEIGAAGGNTIYF
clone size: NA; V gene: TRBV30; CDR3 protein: CAWSVGVTGGSGYTF
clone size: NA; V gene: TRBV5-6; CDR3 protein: CASSLGDTPYMEQYF
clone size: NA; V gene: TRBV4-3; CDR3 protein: CASSQEPRGSYEQYF
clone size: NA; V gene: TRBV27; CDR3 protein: CASSQQKKHANTGELFF
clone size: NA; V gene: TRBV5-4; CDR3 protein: CASSLGLAGGTDTQYF
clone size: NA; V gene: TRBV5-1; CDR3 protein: CASSLGTGGYGYTF
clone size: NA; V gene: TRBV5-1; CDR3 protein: CASSLDRDYEQYF
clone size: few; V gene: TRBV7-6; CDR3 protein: CASSRYRGNEQFF
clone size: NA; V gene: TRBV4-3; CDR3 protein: CASSQDLAGGSLGSYNEQFF
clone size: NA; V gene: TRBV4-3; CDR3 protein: CASSRHGGTVEAFF
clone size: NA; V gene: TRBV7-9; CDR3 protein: CASSFQRHSGNTIYF
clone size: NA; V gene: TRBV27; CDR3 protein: CASSPTGESDTQYF
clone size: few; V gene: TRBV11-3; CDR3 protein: CASSLTGVGAHEQFF
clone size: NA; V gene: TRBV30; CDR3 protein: CAWTHSGTGSNQPQHF
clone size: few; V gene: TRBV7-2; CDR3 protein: CASSSPGGGRSSGNTIYF
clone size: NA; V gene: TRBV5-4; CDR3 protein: CASSTYLAVGTGELFF
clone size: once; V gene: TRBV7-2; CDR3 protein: CASSFGFRLTGELFF
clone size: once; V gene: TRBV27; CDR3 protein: CASSMTGNAGNTIYF
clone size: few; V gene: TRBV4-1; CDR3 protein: CASSRGLAGVYEQYF
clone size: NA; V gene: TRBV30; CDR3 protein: CAWSGTGEQYF
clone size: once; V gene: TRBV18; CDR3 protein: CASSSSGTGAGQPQHF
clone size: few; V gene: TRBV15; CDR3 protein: CATSGAPSIAGFTDTQYF
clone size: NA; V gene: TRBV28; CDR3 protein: CASSLVAGGRYNEQFF
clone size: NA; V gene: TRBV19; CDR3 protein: CASSIDAGAPNQPQHF
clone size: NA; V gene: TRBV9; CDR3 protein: CASSVGQGLYSGANVLTF
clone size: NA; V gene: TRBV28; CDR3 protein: CASSLGGGQIGELFF
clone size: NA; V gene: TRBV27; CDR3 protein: CASSLYGVGETQYF
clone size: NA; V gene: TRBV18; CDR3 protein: CASSRGTDEKLFF
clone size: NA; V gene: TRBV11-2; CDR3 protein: CASSLRQITEAFF
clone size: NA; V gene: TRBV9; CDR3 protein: CASSPRRGLSYEQYF
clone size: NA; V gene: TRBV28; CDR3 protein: CASSFGDPRGAQYF
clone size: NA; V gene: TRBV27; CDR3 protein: CASSLVRELMNTEAFF
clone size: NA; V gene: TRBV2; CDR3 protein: CASTAGQVDEKLFF
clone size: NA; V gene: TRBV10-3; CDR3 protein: CAISEQGARKGTEAFF
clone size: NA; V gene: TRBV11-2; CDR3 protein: CASSSAFSATYEQYF
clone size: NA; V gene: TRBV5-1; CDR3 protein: CASSLARLAGVYNEQFF
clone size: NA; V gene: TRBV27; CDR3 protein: CASSPGAGGYEQYF
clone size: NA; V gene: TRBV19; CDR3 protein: CASSNHRASGANVLTF